The next 5 T cell receptor beta chains were all read from a single sample in a study of blood T cell repertoires in COVID-19. Only in-frame clones appear in the TCRdb table, and some are missing; sequencing was by immunoSEQ multiplex PCR. The sample has about 300,000 clones; approximately 86% are singletons. The sequenced sample consisted of PBMCs or T cells enriched from blood (not recorded which). The receptor source for this set is a woman in her late teens or twenties who had recovered from COVID-19.

The chain has TRBV7-2 and TRBJ1-2, with D perhaps TRBD1 (5 bases). The CDR3 spans 14 residues. Germline CDR1 SGHTA, CDR2 FQGNSA. The V end was cut by 1 base, the J end by 2 bases, with 8 bases between. The CDR3 DNA sequence: TGTGCCAGCAGCTTAGGACAGTCAAACTATGGCTACACCTTC. Translated, it gives CASSLGQSNYGYTF.

The rearrangement links TRBV27 to TRBJ2-7; 9 positions agree with TRBD2. V was pared by 4 bases and J by 5 bases, with 9 bases of the junction left unmatched. The CDR3 runs to 15 residues. CDR1 is MNHEY and CDR2 is SMNVEV in the germline V gene (reference sequence). The CDR3 region is CASSSPLAGVHEQYF. The CDR3, as DNA: TGTGCCAGCAGTTCCCCCTTAGCGGGAGTGCACGAGCAGTACTTC.

J is TRBJ2-3 and V is TRBV3-1 (or the pseudogene TRBV3-2); 8 bases are a match to TRBD2. The V segment lost 0 bases and the J segment 6 bases; nucleotides outside the gene matches: 2. The CDR3 is made up of 14 amino acids. Germline CDR1 LGHDT, CDR2 YNNKEL (reference sequence). CDR3: CASSQEAGADTQYF. The CDR3, as DNA: TGTGCCAGCAGCCAAGAAGCGGGAGCCGATACGCAGTATTTT.

The rearrangement links TRBV24-1 to TRBJ2-1, with 7 bases fitting TRBD2. The CDR3 loop spans 15 amino acids. Trimming took 5 bases from V and 5 from J; bases not matched to a gene: 8. Germline V gene lookup returns CDR1 KGHDR and CDR2 SFDVKD. CDR3 region: CATSVGLAVNNEQFF. The CDR3 nucleotides read TGTGCCACCAGTGTGGGGCTAGCGGTGAACAATGAGCAGTTCTTC.

The chain has TRBV27 and TRBJ2-1, with 10 bases fitting TRBD2. This CDR3 has 17 amino acids. V trimming: 4 bases; J trimming: 7 bases; junction bases outside the gene matches: 13. Looked up from germline, CDR1 is MNHEY and CDR2 is SMNVEV (reference sequence). CDR3 protein: CASSSPSSGRAGNEQFF. In DNA, the CDR3 is TGTGCCAGCAGTTCTCCTTCAAGCGGGAGGGCCGGGAATGAGCAGTTCTTC.